These 9 T cell receptor beta chains share one sample of origin, sequenced in a study of EBV T-cell therapy then PD-1 blockade in nasopharyngeal carcinoma. No cognate antigen is known for these TCRs. Indicated treatment: AdE1-LMPpoly-expanded autologous EBV-specific T-cell therapy followed by anti-PD-1 nivolumab. Assay used: immunoSEQ multiplex PCR; TCRdb lists only in-frame clones, some missing. The data hold about 20,000 clones, with approximately 83% observed a single time. The sample was CD8+ T cells from blood, taken at day -245 from a patient whose treatment included autologous EBV-specific T cells and nivolumab. The source of these receptors is a man aged 35-49 years with nasopharyngeal carcinoma.

This clone was counted between two and nine times. This chain links TRBV3-1 (or the pseudogene TRBV3-2) with TRBJ2-2; D possibly corresponds to TRBD2 (6 bases). CDR1 and CDR2 from the germline V gene are LGHDT and YNNKEL (reference sequence). The CDR3 has 15 amino acids. Trimming shortened V by 1 base and J by 7 bases, and 13 bases separated the two germline ends. The CDR3 sequence: CASSQVGDWGGELFF. The CDR3, as DNA: TGTGCCAGCAGCCAAGTGGGGGACTGGGGCGGGGAGCTGTTTTTT.

This clone was seen once. This chain connects TRBV4-3 to TRBJ1-5; D is perhaps TRBD1 (6 bases). Germline assignment: CDR1 LGHNA and CDR2 YSLEER. Trimming stripped 0 bases from V and 6 bases from J, with 12 bases between. This CDR3 comprises 15 residues. As DNA, the CDR3 is TGCGCCAGCAGCCAAGATCTGGCAGGGGTTCAGCCCCAGCATTTT. Its translation is CASSQDLAGVQPQHF.

The V and J genes are TRBV7-8 and TRBJ2-5; D ambiguous. Deletions cut 3 bases from V and 1 base from J, with 12 bases between. Germline lookup yields CDR1 SGHVS and CDR2 FQNEAQ. This CDR3 spans 15 amino acids. CDR3 region: CASSLFGRLQETQYF. CDR3 bases: TGTGCCAGCAGCTTGTTCGGCCGACTCCAAGAGACCCAGTACTTC. The full variable domain, completed using reference TRBV7-8 and TRBJ2-5, is GAGVSQSPRYKVAKRGQDVALRCDPISGHVSLFWYQQALGQGPEFLTYFQNEAQLDKSGLPSDRFFAERPEGSVSTLKIQRTQQEDSAVYLCASSLFGRLQETQYFGPGTRLLVL.

The chain joins TRBV7-9 to TRBJ2-5, with no clear D. Trimming stripped 3 bases from V and 4 bases from J, with 15 bases between. From germline, CDR1 is SEHNR and CDR2 FQNEAQ (reference sequence). There are 15 residues in the CDR3. DNA of the CDR3: TGTGCCAGCAGCTTCGAAGGATACACCTCAGAGACCCAGTACTTC. It is translated as CASSFEGYTSETQYF.

The chain joins TRBV4-2 to TRBJ2-3; 13 bases are shared with TRBD2. CDR3 length: 15 residues. V shed 3 bases, J shed 6 bases, and the junction held 3 bases outside the gene matches. Germline V gives CDR1 LGHNA, CDR2 YNFKEQ. The CDR3 DNA follows: TGTGCCAGCAGCCAGGGGACTAGCGGGGTGGATACGCAGTATTTT. It yields the protein CASSQGTSGVDTQYF.

The CDR3 nucleotides are TGTGCCAGCAGCTTTGGCAGGGATGACAATCAGCCCCAGCATTTT. This gives the protein CASSFGRDDNQPQHF. The chain has TRBV7-2 and TRBJ1-5; D is possibly TRBD1 (5 bases). Trimming stripped 3 bases from V and 3 bases from J, with 12 bases between. Per germline, CDR1 SGHTA and CDR2 FQGNSA. CDR3 length: 15 residues.

The chain uses TRBV6-4 and TRBJ2-3; 10 positions match TRBD1. The CDR3 extends over 15 amino acids. CDR1 and CDR2 (germline): MRHNA, SNTAGT. V trimming: 6 bases; J trimming: 6 bases; junction bases outside the gene matches: 9. CDR3 in amino acids: CASSPRTGGYDTQYF. CDR3 coding DNA: TGTGCCAGCAGCCCCCGGACAGGGGGTTACGATACGCAGTATTTT.

The chain joins TRBV3-1 (or the pseudogene TRBV3-2) to TRBJ1-6; D unclear. V gave up 0 bases and J gave up 8 bases, with 23 bases separating them. CDR1 and CDR2 (germline): LGHDT, YNNKEL (reference sequence). The CDR3 loop spans 19 amino acids. CDR3 DNA: TGTGCCAGCAGCCAAGAGAGGTTTTACCGGAGGGAATGGGATTCACCCCTCCACTTT. Protein: CASSQERFYRREWDSPLHF.

This sequence joins TRBV12-5 and TRBJ1-5; tentative D call: TRBD1 (6 bases). The CDR3 runs 15 residues. Trimming stripped 8 bases from V and 2 bases from J, with 16 bases between. Germline V lookup: CDR1 LGHNT, CDR2 FRNRAP. For the CDR3, the DNA is TGTGCTAGTAGGGCACAGGGAGGGCGCAATCAGCCCCAGCATTTT. It yields the protein CASRAQGGRNQPQHF.